What follows are 22 T cell receptor beta chains derived from one specimen sequenced in a study. Some clones are missing from TCRdb's copy, which holds only in-frame ones; the method was immunoSEQ multiplex PCR. Here the sample spans 60,000 to 75,000 clones, over 85% being singletons. Input material: PBMCs. All receptors come from a man aged 40-55 years with rheumatoid arthritis.

V usage is TRBV5-4 and J usage is TRBJ2-5; D is undetermined. The germline CDR1 and CDR2 sequences are SGHNT and YYREEE (reference sequence). V lost 4 bases and J 4 bases, leaving 14 bases between the germline ends. The CDR3 length is 14 residues. DNA of the CDR3: TGTGCCAGCAGCCGTGCCGCTGGGTTAGAGACCCAGTACTTC. Its translation is CASSRAAGLETQYF.

The genes are TRBV6-2 or TRBV6-3 and TRBJ1-5; D gene unclear. The V gene's germline CDR1 is MNHEY and CDR2 SVGEGT. Trimming shortened V by 0 bases and J by 3 bases, and 12 bases separated the two germline ends. This CDR3 contains 16 residues. CDR3 nucleotides: TGTGCCAGCAGTTACTCCCGGCTTGAGGACAATCAGCCCCAGCATTTT. It codes for CASSYSRLEDNQPQHF.

The CDR3 DNA sequence: TGTGCCAGCAGCCCCGGGACAGGGATTGGGGACTTTCCCTACGAGCAGTACTTC. Encoded protein: CASSPGTGIGDFPYEQYF. V and J are TRBV7-2 and TRBJ2-7; TRBD1 agrees at 9 bases. V gave up 5 bases and J gave up 2 bases; unmatched junction bases: 16. The germline CDR1 and CDR2 sequences are SGHTA and FQGNSA. The CDR3 is 18 residues long.

The chain links TRBV18 to TRBJ2-6; possibly TRBD1 or TRBD2 for D (5 bases each). Germline lookup yields CDR1 KGHSH and CDR2 LQKENI. Trimming took 7 bases from V and 0 from J, leaving 16 bases between them. There are 17 residues in the CDR3. The CDR3 sequence: CASWTGTSYSGANVLTF. CDR3 sequence (DNA): TGTGCCAGCTGGACCGGGACCTCTTACTCTGGGGCCAACGTCCTGACTTTC.

The gene calls are TRBV5-1 and TRBJ2-7, with TRBD2 identical over 10 bases. CDR3 length: 15 residues. The ends lost 0 bases at V and 3 bases at J; junction bases unmatched: 3. CDR1 is SGHRS, CDR2 YFSETQ, per germline. This CDR3 is CASSLERLAGYEQYF. As DNA, the CDR3 is TGCGCCAGCAGCTTGGAGAGACTAGCGGGCTACGAGCAGTACTTC.

This chain joins TRBV5-1 and TRBJ1-2; tentative D call: TRBD1 (6 bases). Trimming pared 4 bases from V and 5 bases from J, leaving 15 bases between. The germline V gene encodes CDR1 SGHRS and CDR2 YFSETQ. The CDR3 runs 14 residues. The DNA of the CDR3 is TGCGCCAGCAGCCAATCCGTACAGGGATATGGCTACACCTTC. Translated, it gives CASSQSVQGYGYTF. Based on the CDR3 plus reference TRBV5-1 and TRBJ1-2, the full variable domain is KAGVTQTPRYLIKTRGQQVTLSCSPISGHRSVSWYQQTPGQGLQFLFEYFSETQRNKGNFPGRFSGRQFSNSRSEMNVSTLELGDSALYLCASSQSVQGYGYTFGSGTRLTVV.

This chain uses TRBV19 with TRBJ1-5, with a tentative D call TRBD1 (5 bases). This CDR3 is built from 16 residues. Germline V gene sequence: CDR1 LNHDA, CDR2 SQIVND (reference sequence). V was clipped by 6 bases and J by 4 bases, with 19 bases between them. CDR3 bases: TGTGCCAGTAGATATGAAGACAGAGACATAAATCAGCCCCAGCATTTT. Translated: CASRYEDRDINQPQHF.

The chain recombines TRBV6-5 with TRBJ1-5; D is unclear. CDR3 length equals 15 residues. Trimming cost V 5 bases and J 2 bases, with 13 bases left between them. The germline gives CDR1 MNHEY, CDR2 SVGAGI. In DNA, the CDR3 is TGTGCCAGCAGTCCAGGAGGACGGGGCAATCAGCCCCAGCATTTT. It translates to CASSPGGRGNQPQHF.

The V and J genes are TRBV6-5 and TRBJ1-1; possibly TRBD1 for D (5 bases). Germline CDR1 is MNHEY and CDR2 is SVGAGI. The V and J ends lost 2 bases and 2 bases respectively, with 15 bases between them. This CDR3 has 16 amino acids. The CDR3 bases are TGTGCCAGCAGTTACGTGATGACAGACTTAAACACTGAAGCTTTCTTT. Translation gives CASSYVMTDLNTEAFF.

V usage is TRBV6-5 and J usage is TRBJ1-1, with D uncertain. This CDR3 has 14 residues. With 4 bases removed from V and 1 base from J, the gap between germline ends came to 10 bases. The germline CDR1 and CDR2 sequences are MNHEY and SVGAGI. This CDR3 is CASSSGGKNTEAFF. As DNA, the CDR3 is TGTGCCAGCAGTTCCGGAGGGAAGAACACTGAAGCTTTCTTT.

The chain joins TRBV4-2 to TRBJ1-1, with no clear D. The V gene lost 4 bases and the J gene lost 7 bases, with 13 bases spanning the gap. The germline CDR1 and CDR2 sequences are LGHNA and YNFKEQ. This CDR3 has 13 amino acids. DNA for the CDR3: TGTGCCAGCAGCCGCCCGGACGGCATTGAAGCTTTCTTT. It yields the protein CASSRPDGIEAFF.

In this sample, this clone turned up once. The CDR3, as DNA: TGTGCCAGCAGTTTCGACGGCTCCTCTGGAAACACCATATATTTT. It encodes CASSFDGSSGNTIYF. This sequence joins TRBV28 and TRBJ1-3; D gene ambiguous. Germline V gene data show CDR1 as MDHEN and CDR2 as SYDVKM. The CDR3 has 15 residues. V was trimmed by 3 bases and J by 0 bases, leaving 9 bases between them.

This chain links TRBV5-1 with TRBJ2-3; a weak D match, TRBD2 (5 bases). Trimming pared 0 bases from V and 5 bases from J, leaving 10 bases between. Germline values: CDR1 SGHRS, CDR2 YFSETQ. The CDR3 is 14 amino acids. CDR3 in DNA: TGCGCCAGCAGCTTGGTTAAGGAGGTAGATACGCAGTATTTT. As protein: CASSLVKEVDTQYF.

The chain has TRBV3-1 (or the pseudogene TRBV3-2) and TRBJ1-2; the D is unclear. CDR3 length: 15 amino acids. V lost 2 bases, J lost 5 bases, and 15 bases lay in between. Germline values: CDR1 LGHDT, CDR2 YNNKEL (reference sequence). CDR3 nucleotide sequence: TGTGCCAGCAGCCAAATCCCCCCGGCGGTTTATGGCTACACCTTC. Translated, it gives CASSQIPPAVYGYTF.

This chain links TRBV7-9 with TRBJ1-6; D is unclear. Germline V gene lookup returns CDR1 SEHNR and CDR2 FQNEAQ (reference sequence). Trimming cost V 0 bases and J 13 bases, with 16 bases left between them. The length of the CDR3 is 15 residues. CDR3 sequence reads: CASSLAYNQVYPLHF. The CDR3 nucleotides read TGTGCCAGCAGCTTAGCGTACAACCAGGTATACCCCCTCCACTTT.

This chain links TRBV7-8 with TRBJ1-2; 9 positions agree with TRBD1. V gave up 5 bases and J gave up 4 bases; unmatched junction bases: 8. Germline V lookup: CDR1 SGHVS, CDR2 FQNEAQ. The CDR3 is 15 residues long. Here the CDR3 reads CASSRRATGGYGYTF. CDR3 nucleotide sequence: TGTGCCAGCAGCCGAAGAGCGACAGGGGGCTATGGCTACACCTTC.

The rearrangement links TRBV7-2 to TRBJ2-1; 11 bases map to TRBD1. With 8 bases clipped from V and 5 bases from J, the junction kept 5 bases outside the gene matches. Germline V gives CDR1 SGHTA, CDR2 FQGNSA. The CDR3 runs 14 residues. CDR3 in amino acids: CASGDRGGHNEQFF. CDR3 nucleotide sequence: TGTGCCAGCGGGGACAGGGGGGGCCACAATGAGCAGTTCTTC.

The V call is TRBV5-5, the J call TRBJ2-7; D might be TRBD2 (5 bases). The V end was cut by 4 bases, the J end by 3 bases, with 14 bases between. Germline assignment: CDR1 SGHKS and CDR2 YYEKEE (reference sequence). CDR3 length equals 14 residues. This CDR3 is CASSPSGVFYEQYF. The CDR3 nucleotides are TGTGCCAGCAGCCCCTCCGGGGTATTCTACGAGCAGTACTTC.

J is TRBJ1-1 and V is TRBV7-2, with D maybe TRBD1 (5 bases). With 6 bases removed from V and 1 base from J, the gap between germline ends came to 12 bases. Germline CDR1 reads SGHTA; CDR2 reads FQGNSA. This CDR3 is 14 amino acids long. In nucleotides, the CDR3 is TGTGCCAGCAGAGAGTCTGGGGCGAACACTGAAGCTTTCTTT. It translates to CASRESGANTEAFF.

This clone has only one observation. The CDR3: CASSLLRTGSAGELFF. CDR3 nucleotides: TGTGCCAGCAGCTTACTTAGGACAGGGAGCGCCGGGGAGCTGTTTTTT. The V gene is TRBV7-9, the J gene TRBJ2-2, with 8 bases that match TRBD1. The CDR3 extends over 16 amino acids. V dropped 2 bases and J dropped 6; count of bases not matched to a gene: 8. Germline assignment: CDR1 SEHNR and CDR2 FQNEAQ (reference sequence).

V usage is TRBV27 and J usage is TRBJ2-7; 13 bases align to TRBD2. Germline lookup yields CDR1 MNHEY and CDR2 SMNVEV (reference sequence). After removal of 4 bases from V and 6 bases from J, the junction contained 12 bases not matched to a gene. The CDR3 has 17 amino acids. In DNA form, the CDR3 reads TGTGCCAGCAGTTCTCCCGGACTAGCGGGAGTCGTTCCCGAGCAGTACTTC. Translated, it gives CASSSPGLAGVVPEQYF.

CDR3 DNA: TGTGCTAGTGGTTCGGGGGCCGACGACCGCCAGTACTTC. It translates to CASGSGADDRQYF. The chain is built from TRBV12-5 and TRBJ2-5; D could derive from TRBD1 or TRBD2 (6 bases each). The CDR3 spans 13 residues. CDR1 is LGHNT and CDR2 is FRNRAP in the germline V gene. V was trimmed by 4 bases and J by 10 bases, leaving 16 bases between them.